This TCR beta chain was retrieved from a study of graft-versus-host responses after intestinal transplantation. Sequencing was performed with immunoSEQ multiplex PCR; in TCRdb, only in-frame clones are kept and a portion is missing. There are about 100,000 clones in the sample; more than 75% occur only once, and roughly 1% lies in the top ten. With regard to this clone: Antigen unknown.

CDR1 and CDR2 from the germline V gene are SNHLY and FYNNEI. The CDR3 loop spans 12 amino acids. Trimming removed 8 bases from V and 6 bases from J, with 10 bases in between. The receptor was isolated from a human donor who was the organ donor for an intestinal transplant. This sample comprised unstimulated CD4+ T cells sorted from spleen or lymph node cells, obtained before transplant. The rearrangement uses TRBV2 and TRBJ2-2; D may be TRBD1 or TRBD2 (5 bases each). CDR3 coding DNA: TGTGCCAGCTGGATGGGGGCCGGGGAGCTGTTTTTT. Its translation: CASWMGAGELFF.